This TCR beta chain was observed in a study of blood T cells in healthy people across ages. This clonotype was observed a few times. A second about 6 to 11 cycle PCR used barcoded and J-beta primers. Via MiXCR, TCRdb re-called the 5' RACE reads, giving one row per CDR3 protein. The sample has more than 650,000 distinct CDR3 sequences, roughly 53% seen once; the top ten hold under 50%. The germline gives CDR1 SGHRS, CDR2 YFSETQ. CDR3 length: 15 amino acids. V was clipped by 4 bases and J by 5 bases; unmatched bases: 4. This TCR was recovered from a man older than 75 in good health. The J gene is TRBJ2-1, the V gene TRBV5-1; 12 nucleotides agree with TRBD2. Sequencing was performed on blood. This CDR3 is CASSRTSGNHNEQFF. In DNA form, the CDR3 reads TGCGCCAGCAGCAGGACTAGCGGGAATCACAATGAGCAGTTCTTC.